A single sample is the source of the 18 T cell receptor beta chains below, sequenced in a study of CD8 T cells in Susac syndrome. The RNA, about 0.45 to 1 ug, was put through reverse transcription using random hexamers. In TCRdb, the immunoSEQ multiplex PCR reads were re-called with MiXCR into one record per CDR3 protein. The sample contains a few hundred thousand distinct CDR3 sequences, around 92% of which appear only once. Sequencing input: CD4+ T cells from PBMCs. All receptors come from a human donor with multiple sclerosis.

CDR3 in amino acids: CASSPGTDLYNSPLHF. The CDR3 DNA sequence: TGCGCCAGCAGCCCCGGGACGGACCTGTATAATTCACCCCTCCACTTT. This chain uses TRBV5-1 with TRBJ1-6, with D possibly TRBD1 on 5 matching bases. V lost 4 bases, J lost 4 bases, and 15 bases lay in between. CDR3 length: 16 amino acids. CDR1 is SGHRS, CDR2 YFSETQ, per germline.

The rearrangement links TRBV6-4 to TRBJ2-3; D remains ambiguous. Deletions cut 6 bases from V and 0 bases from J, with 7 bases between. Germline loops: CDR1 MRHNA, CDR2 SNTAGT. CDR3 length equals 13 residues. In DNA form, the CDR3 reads TGTGCCAGCAGCCAGAGGAGCACAGATACGCAGTATTTT. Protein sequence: CASSQRSTDTQYF.

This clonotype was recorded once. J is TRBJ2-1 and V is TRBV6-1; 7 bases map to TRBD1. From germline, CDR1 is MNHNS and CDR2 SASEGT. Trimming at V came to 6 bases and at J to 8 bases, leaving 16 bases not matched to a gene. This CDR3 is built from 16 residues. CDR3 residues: CASRVRGGDNPDEQFF. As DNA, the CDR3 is TGTGCCAGCAGGGTAAGAGGGGGCGATAATCCCGATGAGCAGTTCTTC.

CDR3 in amino acids: CASSVEAGGLEQFF. The DNA of the CDR3 is TGTGCCAGCAGCGTAGAAGCGGGGGGGCTTGAGCAGTTCTTC. The chain joins TRBV9 to TRBJ2-1; 10 bases align to TRBD2. CDR3 length equals 14 residues. V shed 0 bases and J 9 bases; nucleotides not matched to a gene: 3. Looked up from germline, CDR1 is SGDLS and CDR2 is YYNGEE.

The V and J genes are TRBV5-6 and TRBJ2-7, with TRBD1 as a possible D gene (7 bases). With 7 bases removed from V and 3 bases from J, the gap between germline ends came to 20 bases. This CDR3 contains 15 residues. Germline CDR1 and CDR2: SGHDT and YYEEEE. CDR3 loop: CASEGAGTPFYEQYF. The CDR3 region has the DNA TGTGCCAGCGAGGGGGCCGGGACTCCCTTCTACGAGCAGTACTTC. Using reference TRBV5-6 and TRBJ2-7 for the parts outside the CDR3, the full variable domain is DAGVTQSPTHLIKTRGQQVTLRCSPKSGHDTVSWYQQALGQGPQFIFQYYEEEERQRGNFPDRFSGHQFPNYSSELNVNALLLGDSALYLCASEGAGTPFYEQYFGPGTRLTVT.

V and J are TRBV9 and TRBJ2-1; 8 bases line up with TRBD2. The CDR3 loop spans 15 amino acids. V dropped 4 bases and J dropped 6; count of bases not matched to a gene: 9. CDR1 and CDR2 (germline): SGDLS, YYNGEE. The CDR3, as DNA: TGTGCCAGCAGCCCCATCGGGAGGGCAATCAATGAGCAGTTCTTC. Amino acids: CASSPIGRAINEQFF.

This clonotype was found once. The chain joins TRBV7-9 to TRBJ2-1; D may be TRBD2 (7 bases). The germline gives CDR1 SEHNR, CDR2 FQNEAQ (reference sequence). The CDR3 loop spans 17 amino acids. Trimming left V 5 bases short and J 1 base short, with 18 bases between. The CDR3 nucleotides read TGTGCCAGCAGCCCGGGGGGCGTGGGCGCGTCCTACAATGAGCAGTTCTTC. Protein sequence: CASSPGGVGASYNEQFF.

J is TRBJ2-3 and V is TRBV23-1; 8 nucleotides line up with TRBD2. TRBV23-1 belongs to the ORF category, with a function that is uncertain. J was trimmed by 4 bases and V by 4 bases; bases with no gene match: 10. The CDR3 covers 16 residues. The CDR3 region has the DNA TGCGCCAGCAGTCCCCCTCCTAGCGGGCCCCCAGATACGCAGTATTTT. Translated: CASSPPPSGPPDTQYF.

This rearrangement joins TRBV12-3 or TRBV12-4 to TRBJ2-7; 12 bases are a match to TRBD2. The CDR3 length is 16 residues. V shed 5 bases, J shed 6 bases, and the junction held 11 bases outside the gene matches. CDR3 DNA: TGTGCCAGCAGTCCCCGGACTAGCGGGACCCCGATCGAGCAGTACTTC. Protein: CASSPRTSGTPIEQYF.

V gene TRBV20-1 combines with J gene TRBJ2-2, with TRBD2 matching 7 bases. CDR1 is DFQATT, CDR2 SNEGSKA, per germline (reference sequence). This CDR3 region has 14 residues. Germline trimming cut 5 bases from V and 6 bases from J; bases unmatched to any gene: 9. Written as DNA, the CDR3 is TGCAGTGCTCCGGGGAGGGGTTATGCCGGGGAGCTGTTTTTT. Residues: CSAPGRGYAGELFF.

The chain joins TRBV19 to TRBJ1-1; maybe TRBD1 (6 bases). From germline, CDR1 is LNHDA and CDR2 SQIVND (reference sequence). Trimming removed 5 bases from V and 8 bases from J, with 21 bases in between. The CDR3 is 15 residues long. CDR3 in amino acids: CASSPQILAGTEAFF. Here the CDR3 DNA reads TGTGCCAGTAGTCCACAGATCTTGGCCGGGACAGAAGCTTTCTTT.

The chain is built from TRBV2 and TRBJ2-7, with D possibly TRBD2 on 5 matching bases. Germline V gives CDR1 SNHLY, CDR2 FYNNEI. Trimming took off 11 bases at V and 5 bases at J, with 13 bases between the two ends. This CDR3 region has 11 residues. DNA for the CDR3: TGTGCCGCCGGCCGAGGGCACGAGCAGTACTTC. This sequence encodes CAAGRGHEQYF.

Here the CDR3 DNA reads TGCGCCAGCAGCCAAGATGCGACAGGGCTCGAGCAGTACTTC. Residues: CASSQDATGLEQYF. V usage is TRBV4-3 and J usage is TRBJ2-7; 7 bases map to TRBD1. The CDR3 has 14 residues. After removal of 0 bases from V and 6 bases from J, the junction contained 5 bases not matched to a gene. Germline CDR1 and CDR2: LGHNA and YSLEER.

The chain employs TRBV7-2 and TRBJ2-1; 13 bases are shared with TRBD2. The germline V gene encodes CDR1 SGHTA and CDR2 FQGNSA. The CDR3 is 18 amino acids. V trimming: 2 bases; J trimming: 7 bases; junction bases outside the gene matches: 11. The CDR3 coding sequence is TGTGCCAGCAGCTTATCCCGACTAGCGGGAGGCGCGGGGAATGAGCAGTTCTTC. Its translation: CASSLSRLAGGAGNEQFF.

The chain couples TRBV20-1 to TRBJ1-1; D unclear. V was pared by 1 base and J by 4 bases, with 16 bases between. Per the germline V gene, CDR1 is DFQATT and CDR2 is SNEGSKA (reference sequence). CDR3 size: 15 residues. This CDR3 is CSARVGGSQSTEAFF. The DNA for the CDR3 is TGCAGTGCTAGAGTAGGAGGAAGTCAGAGCACTGAAGCTTTCTTT.

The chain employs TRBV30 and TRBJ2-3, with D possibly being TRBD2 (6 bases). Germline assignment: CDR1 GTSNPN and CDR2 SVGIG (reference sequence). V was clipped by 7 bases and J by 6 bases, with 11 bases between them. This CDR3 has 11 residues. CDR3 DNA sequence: TGTGCCTACGGGGGAATGGATACGCAGTATTTT. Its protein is CAYGGMDTQYF.

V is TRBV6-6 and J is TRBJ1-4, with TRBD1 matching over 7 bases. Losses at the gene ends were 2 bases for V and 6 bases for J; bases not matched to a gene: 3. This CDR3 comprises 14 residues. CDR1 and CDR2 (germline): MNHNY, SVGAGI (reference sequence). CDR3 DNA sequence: TGTGCCAGCAGTTACAGAGGGGGCGATGAAAAACTGTTTTTT. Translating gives CASSYRGGDEKLFF.

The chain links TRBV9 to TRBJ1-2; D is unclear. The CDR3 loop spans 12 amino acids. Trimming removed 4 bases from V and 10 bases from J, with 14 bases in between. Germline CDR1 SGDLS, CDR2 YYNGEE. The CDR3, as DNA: TGTGCCAGCAGCCAAGCCGGGAGAACCTACACCTTC. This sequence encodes CASSQAGRTYTF.